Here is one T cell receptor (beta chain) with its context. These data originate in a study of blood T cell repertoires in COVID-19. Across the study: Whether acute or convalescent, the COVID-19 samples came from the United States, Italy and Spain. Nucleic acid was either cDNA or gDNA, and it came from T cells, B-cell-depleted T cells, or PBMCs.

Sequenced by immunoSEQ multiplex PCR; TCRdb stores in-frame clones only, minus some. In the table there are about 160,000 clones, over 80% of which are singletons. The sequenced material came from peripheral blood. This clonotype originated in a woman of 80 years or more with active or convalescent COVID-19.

The CDR3 loop reads CASSDTFYSNQPQHF. In nucleotides, the CDR3 is TGTGCCAGTAGTGACACCTTTTATAGCAATCAGCCCCAGCATTTT. This chain joins TRBV19 and TRBJ1-5; D is ambiguous. Germline CDR1 is LNHDA and CDR2 is SQIVND (reference sequence). V was clipped by 5 bases and J by 0 bases, with 11 bases between them. This CDR3 comprises 15 residues.